This record concerns one T cell receptor beta chain sequence. TCRdb keeps only in-frame clones here, not all; method: immunoSEQ multiplex PCR. In the table there are some 96,000 clones, roughly 79% of which are singletons. The source of the sample is a study of blood T cell repertoires in COVID-19. This sequence was found in a man between 65 and 80 years old with active or convalescent COVID-19. Sequencing input: peripheral blood.

Here the CDR3 DNA reads TGTGCCAGCAGCCCACGTGAGGCCAACACTGAAGCTTTCTTT. Protein sequence: CASSPREANTEAFF. V gene TRBV3-1 (or the pseudogene TRBV3-2) combines with J gene TRBJ1-1, with D hard to call. The CDR3 is 14 residues long. Deletions cut 4 bases from V and 2 bases from J, with 11 bases between. Germline V gene sequence: CDR1 LGHDT, CDR2 YNNKEL (reference sequence).